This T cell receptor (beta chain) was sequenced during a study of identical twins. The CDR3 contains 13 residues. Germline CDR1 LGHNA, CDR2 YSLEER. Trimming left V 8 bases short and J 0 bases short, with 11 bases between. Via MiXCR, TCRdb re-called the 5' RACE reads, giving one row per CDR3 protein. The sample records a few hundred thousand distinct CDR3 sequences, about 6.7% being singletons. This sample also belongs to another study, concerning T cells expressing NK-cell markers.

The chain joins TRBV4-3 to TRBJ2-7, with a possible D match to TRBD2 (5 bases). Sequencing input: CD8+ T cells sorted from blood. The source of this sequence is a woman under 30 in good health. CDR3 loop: CASSVSDSYEQYF. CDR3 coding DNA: TGCGCCAGCTCAGTTAGCGACTCCTACGAGCAGTACTTC.